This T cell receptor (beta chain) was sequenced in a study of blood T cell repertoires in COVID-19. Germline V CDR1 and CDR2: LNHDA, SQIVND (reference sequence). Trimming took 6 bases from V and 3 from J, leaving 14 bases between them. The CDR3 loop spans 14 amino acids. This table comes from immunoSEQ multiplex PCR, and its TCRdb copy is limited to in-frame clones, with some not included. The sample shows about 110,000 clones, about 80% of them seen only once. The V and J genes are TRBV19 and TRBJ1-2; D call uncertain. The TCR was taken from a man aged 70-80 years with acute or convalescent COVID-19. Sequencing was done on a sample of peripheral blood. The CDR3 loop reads CASSPTVRDYGYTF. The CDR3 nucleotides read TGTGCCAGTAGCCCCACGGTGAGGGACTATGGCTACACCTTC.